What follows are 7 T cell receptor beta chains derived from one specimen sequenced in a study of T cell responses to AZD1222 COVID-19 vaccine. TCRdb's table, derived via immunoSEQ multiplex PCR, lists solely in-frame clones and lacks some. Of over 85,000 clones listed, about nine tenths are singletons. Sequences were derived from peripheral blood, sampled 28 days after the second AZD1222 dose. These receptors were obtained from an adult who received the AZD1222 COVID-19 vaccine.

This chain joins TRBV23-1 and TRBJ2-1; perhaps TRBD1 as D (6 bases). TRBV23-1 is an ORF for which the function is uncertain. CDR3 length equals 13 residues. V was cut by 3 bases and J by 8 bases, with 11 bases left in between. DNA of the CDR3: TGCGCCAGCAGTCAGCGCAGGGGCCATGAGCAGTTCTTC. The encoded protein is CASSQRRGHEQFF.

The rearrangement joins TRBV6-5 to TRBJ2-1; D gene uncertain. This CDR3 spans 11 amino acids. V was clipped by 6 bases and J by 7 bases, with 7 bases between them. Germline-derived CDR1 and CDR2 are MNHEY and SVGAGI. Written as DNA, the CDR3 is TGTGCCAGCAGCAATCGGAATGAGCAGTTCTTC. This sequence encodes CASSNRNEQFF.

The V gene is TRBV28, the J gene TRBJ1-1, with unresolved D. Trimming removed 2 bases from V and 2 bases from J, with 9 bases in between. In germline, CDR1 is MDHEN, CDR2 SYDVKM. The CDR3 spans 14 residues. The CDR3 protein is CASSLGQTNTEAFF. The CDR3 DNA is TGTGCCAGCAGTTTAGGGCAGACTAACACTGAAGCTTTCTTT. The full variable domain, rest sourced from reference TRBV28 and TRBJ1-1, is DVKVTQSSRYLVKRTGEKVFLECVQDMDHENMFWYRQDPGLGLRLIYFSYDVKMKEKGDIPEGYSVSREKKERFSLILESASTNQTSMYLCASSLGQTNTEAFFGQGTRLTVV.

The gene calls are TRBV19 and TRBJ1-5; TRBD1 matches at 9 bases. Germline lookup yields CDR1 LNHDA and CDR2 SQIVND (reference sequence). CDR3 length: 15 amino acids. J lost 6 bases, V lost 6 bases, and 9 bases had no gene match. In nucleotides, the CDR3 is TGTGCCAGTAGGGGGGGACAGGGTGGATTTCAGCCCCAGCATTTT. Translated, it gives CASRGGQGGFQPQHF.

The chain carries TRBV28 and TRBJ1-6; TRBD1 agrees at 7 bases. V was clipped by 7 bases and J by 13 bases; unmatched bases: 19. The germline V gene encodes CDR1 MDHEN and CDR2 SYDVKM. The CDR3 consists of 16 residues. The CDR3 DNA follows: TGTGCCAGCAATAACCAGGGGGGGGCGGCGGATTGGCCCCTCCACTTT. This translates into CASNNQGGAADWPLHF.

This chain uses TRBV6-5 with TRBJ2-7, with a possible D match to TRBD2 (5 bases). Germline CDR1 is MNHEY and CDR2 is SVGAGI. The CDR3 sequence is 13 residues long. Trimming took off 7 bases at V and 2 bases at J, with 12 bases between the two ends. CDR3 protein: CASKEGDAYEQYF. The CDR3 coding sequence is TGTGCCAGCAAAGAGGGCGACGCCTACGAGCAGTACTTC.

J is TRBJ2-2 and V is TRBV7-6; a weak D match, TRBD2 (5 bases). Trimming took 5 bases from V and 3 from J, leaving 16 bases between them. Germline CDR1 SGHVS, CDR2 FNYEAQ. CDR3 length equals 16 residues. Written as DNA, the CDR3 is TGTGCCAGCAGCCCTAGCCCCCTCGCGGACACCGGGGAGCTGTTTTTT. It translates to CASSPSPLADTGELFF.